The clone carrying this T cell receptor beta chain was detected ten times or more. Researchers classed hyperthyroidism as stable given no ophthalmopathy within 18 months of follow-up. This entry is derived from a study of Graves' ophthalmopathy and Graves' hyperthyroidism. Amplified material comprised TCR beta CDR3 regions derived from RNA transcripts. HTBI primers served in a first-round RT-PCR, which a second-round multiplex PCR followed. TCRdb recomputed calls from the multiplex PCR reads with MiXCR, one row per CDR3 protein. The sample yields a few hundred thousand distinct CDR3 sequences, 15% seen once. The sequenced material came from peripheral blood. This clonotype was obtained from a woman between 18 and 29 years old with stable Graves' hyperthyroidism.

The CDR3 reads CASSGGRTRNYEQYF. CDR3 bases: TGTGCCAGCAGCGGAGGGAGAACTAGAAACTACGAGCAGTACTTC. The genes are TRBV7-8 and TRBJ2-7; maybe TRBD2 (6 bases). Per the germline V gene, CDR1 is SGHVS and CDR2 is FQNEAQ. V was cut by 5 bases and J by 3 bases, with 17 bases left in between. The CDR3 length is 15 residues.